A selection of T cell receptor beta chains follows, all from one sample in a study of T cell repertoires in cytomegalovirus infection. TCRdb itself ran the reads through MiXCR, one entry per CDR3 protein. The repertoire includes approximately 170,000 distinct CDR3 sequences, under 15% of them detected once, and over 25% sits in the top ten. What was sequenced was PBMCs. The receptors were gathered from a human donor in good health (CMV status not recorded). Some clones in this sample may be carry-over from other donors' samples. CDR3s include the opening cysteine and the closing phenylalanine or tryptophan. The D gene is left open where the match is weak. The size of a clone is reported for some rows only, either as once, few or many, or as a class for expanded clones.

j_call v_call d_call clone_size cdr3_aa cdr3_nt
TRBJ1-2 TRBV12-3/TRBV12-4 - - CASTKEPNYGYTF TGTGCCAGCACTAAGGAACCCAACTATGGCTACACCTTC
TRBJ1-1 TRBV5-5 - few CASSKGWSITEAFF TGTGCCAGCAGTAAAGGGTGGTCGATCACTGAAGCTTTCTTT
TRBJ2-5 TRBV12-5 TRBD2 - CASGSGTSGEVETQYF TGTGCTAGTGGTTCCGGGACTAGCGGGGAAGTTGAGACCCAGTACTTC
TRBJ2-7 TRBV20-1 - - CSAYDIGGTPYEQYF TGCAGTGCTTATGATATTGGCGGGACCCCCTACGAGCAGTACTTC
TRBJ2-1 TRBV28 - - CASSLTGPVNEQFF TGTGCCAGCAGCCTAACCGGGCCGGTCAATGAGCAGTTCTTC
TRBJ1-1 TRBV18 - many CASSQQGAEAFF TGTGCCAGCTCACAACAGGGTGCTGAAGCTTTCTTT
TRBJ2-7 TRBV7-2 - many CASSSTGSEQYF TGTGCCAGCAGCTCCACAGGGAGCGAGCAGTACTTC
TRBJ2-5 TRBV4-1 - few CASSQEWQGRKTQYF TGCGCCAGCAGCCAAGAATGGCAGGGTAGGAAGACCCAGTACTTC
TRBJ1-2 TRBV12-3/TRBV12-4 TRBD1 few CASSRTGAFYGYTF TGTGCCAGCAGTCGGACAGGGGCGTTCTATGGCTACACCTTC
TRBJ2-4 TRBV3-1 - many CASSQGYGGNKNIQYF TGTGCCAGCAGCCAAGGATACGGAGGGAACAAAAACATTCAGTACTTC
TRBJ1-6 TRBV7-9 TRBD1 many CASSPPRGQGHSPLHF TGTGCCAGCAGCCCCCCACGGGGACAGGGCCATTCACCCCTCCACTTT
TRBJ2-2 TRBV29-1 - - CSVDRGPNTGELFF TGCAGCGTTGACCGGGGTCCGAACACCGGGGAGCTGTTTTTT
TRBJ1-3 TRBV10-3 TRBD1 - CAISGQGAAGNTIYF TGTGCCATCAGTGGACAGGGGGCGGCTGGAAACACCATATATTTT
TRBJ2-7 TRBV4-1 - - CASSQVGLGEQYF TGCGCCAGCAGCCAAGTCGGTCTAGGTGAGCAGTACTTC
TRBJ1-1 TRBV5-5 - - CASSLVPDRAEAFF TGTGCCAGCAGCTTGGTGCCAGATCGGGCTGAAGCTTTCTTT
TRBJ1-5 TRBV28 - many CATGRDQPQHF TGTGCCACCGGCCGAGACCAGCCCCAGCATTTT
TRBJ2-1 TRBV7-9 TRBD1 few CASSLSPGQGALEQFF TGTGCCAGCAGCCTATCCCCCGGACAGGGTGCGTTGGAGCAGTTCTTC
TRBJ2-1 TRBV7-6 - few CASSLALAGRGNEQFF TGTGCCAGCAGCTTAGCGCTGGCGGGAAGGGGCAATGAGCAGTTCTTC
TRBJ2-3 TRBV18 - few CASSPRQDSTDTQYF TGTGCCAGCTCACCACGACAGGACAGCACAGATACGCAGTATTTT
TRBJ2-5 TRBV28 - few CAGDRGREETQYF TGTGCCGGAGACCGGGGACGGGAAGAGACCCAGTACTTC
TRBJ2-7 TRBV7-9 - few CASSRDHYEQYF TGTGCCAGCAGCCGGGACCACTACGAGCAGTACTTC
TRBJ1-5 TRBV10-3 - few CAISPRDSSNQPQHF TGTGCCATCAGTCCTCGTGACAGTAGCAATCAGCCCCAGCATTTT
TRBJ1-5 TRBV20-1 - few CSARDYRLGQPQHF TGCAGTGCTAGAGACTATCGTTTGGGACAGCCCCAGCATTTT
TRBJ2-1 TRBV7-8 TRBD2 many CASSLLAGGREWYEQFF TGTGCCAGCAGCTTACTAGCAGGTGGGCGGGAGTGGTATGAGCAGTTCTTC
TRBJ2-1 TRBV7-9 - many CASRGGQPNYNEQFF TGTGCCAGCAGGGGGGGACAGCCCAACTACAATGAGCAGTTCTTC
TRBJ2-7 TRBV7-3 TRBD2 many CASSRVASGGRSEQYF TGTGCCAGCAGCCGCGTGGCTAGCGGGGGGCGGTCCGAGCAGTACTTC
TRBJ2-1 TRBV6-1 - many CASLAGYNEQFF TGTGCCAGCCTGGCGGGATACAATGAGCAGTTCTTC